This T cell receptor (beta chain) comes out of a study of T-cell reconstitution after alpha-beta-depleted transplantation in children. Preparing the TCRbeta library involved the use of unique molecular identifiers. TCRdb redid the calling of the PCR reads with MiXCR, one entry per CDR3 protein. The sample includes 65,000 to 85,000 distinct CDR3 sequences, 11% seen only once; the top ten take approximately 13%. Findings and limits, study-wide: Newly made T cells mostly supplied T-cell counts and diversity one year after transplant.

V was trimmed by 0 bases and J by 4 bases, leaving 16 bases between them. The CDR3 runs 17 residues. Germline V CDR1 and CDR2: KGHDR, SFDVKD. This clonotype was detected ten times or more. Its antigen is currently unknown. Sequences were derived from PBMCs, sampled before TCRalphabeta/CD19-depleted stem cell transplant. This receptor was taken from a boy aged 5-17 years with acute myeloid leukemia, due to receive a stem cell transplant. The chain employs TRBV24-1 and TRBJ2-3; D is possibly TRBD1 or TRBD2 (5 bases each). CDR3 coding DNA: TGTGCCACCAGTGATTTGCCACCTGGGACCGGACCAGATACGCAGTATTTT. Its protein is CATSDLPPGTGPDTQYF.